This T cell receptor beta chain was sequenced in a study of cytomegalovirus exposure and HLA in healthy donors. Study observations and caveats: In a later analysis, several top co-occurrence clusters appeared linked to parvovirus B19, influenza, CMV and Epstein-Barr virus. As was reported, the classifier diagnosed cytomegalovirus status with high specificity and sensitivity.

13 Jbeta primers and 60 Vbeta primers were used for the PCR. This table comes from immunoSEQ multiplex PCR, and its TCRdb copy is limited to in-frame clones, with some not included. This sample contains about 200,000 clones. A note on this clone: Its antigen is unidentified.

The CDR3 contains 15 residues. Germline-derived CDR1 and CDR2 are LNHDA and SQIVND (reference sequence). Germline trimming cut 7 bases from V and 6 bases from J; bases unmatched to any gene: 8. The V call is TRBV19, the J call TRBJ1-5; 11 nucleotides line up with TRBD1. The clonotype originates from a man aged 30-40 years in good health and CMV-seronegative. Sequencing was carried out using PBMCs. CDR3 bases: TGTGCCAGTACCCCGGACAGGGGGCGGACTCAGCCCCAGCATTTT. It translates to CASTPDRGRTQPQHF.